The 17 T cell receptor beta chains below were found in one sample sequenced in a study of cytomegalovirus exposure and HLA in healthy donors. Both 60 Vbeta primers and 13 Jbeta primers went into the PCR. Sequencing was performed with immunoSEQ multiplex PCR; in TCRdb, only in-frame clones are kept and a portion is missing. This sample yields 120,000 or so clones, of which roughly two thirds are seen a single time; 1.6% belongs to the top ten. Sequenced: PBMCs. These receptor sequences come from a young man in good health and CMV-seropositive.

This chain joins TRBV9 and TRBJ2-3, with a weak D call TRBD2 (6 bases). The CDR3 is made up of 14 amino acids. CDR1 is SGDLS, CDR2 YYNGEE, per germline. V was trimmed by 6 bases and J by 6 bases, leaving 17 bases between them. This chain's CDR3 is CASNRLDPSDTQYF. DNA for the CDR3: TGTGCCAGCAACCGACTAGACCCGTCGGATACGCAGTATTTT. The whole variable domain, filled in from reference TRBV9 and TRBJ2-3, reads DSGVTQTPKHLITATGQRVTLRCSPRSGDLSVYWYQQSLDQGLQFLIQYYNGEERAKGNILERFSAQQFPDLHSELNLSSLELGDSALYFCASNRLDPSDTQYFGPGTRLTVL.

The chain links TRBV18 to TRBJ1-1; 7 nucleotides align to TRBD1. CDR3 size: 18 residues. Germline CDR1 KGHSH, CDR2 LQKENI. With 1 base clipped from V and 0 bases from J, the junction kept 11 bases outside the gene matches. CDR3 residues: CASSPLSWGQTLNTEAFF. CDR3 sequence (DNA): TGTGCCAGCTCACCACTTTCATGGGGACAGACGTTGAACACTGAAGCTTTCTTT.

The chain is built from TRBV27 and TRBJ2-6; 7 bases align to TRBD1. This CDR3 is built from 18 residues. Germline values: CDR1 MNHEY, CDR2 SMNVEV (reference sequence). V lost 4 bases and J lost 0; bases outside the gene matches: 9. As DNA, the CDR3 is TGTGCCAGCAGTTCCCGACAGGGAGCAGGCTCTGGGGCCAACGTCCTGACTTTC. Its protein is CASSSRQGAGSGANVLTF.

The J gene is TRBJ2-1, the V gene TRBV30; 9 bases agree with TRBD2. The V gene end was trimmed by 1 base and the J gene end by 3 bases; junction bases not matched to a gene: 7. The germline CDR1 and CDR2 sequences are GTSNPN and SVGIG (reference sequence). There are 16 residues in the CDR3. The CDR3 loop is CAWSGGTSFDYNEQFF. As DNA, the CDR3 is TGTGCCTGGAGTGGGGGGACTAGCTTTGACTACAATGAGCAGTTCTTC.

The rearrangement joins TRBV2 to TRBJ2-2; no reliable D call. The V end lost 4 bases, the J end lost 1 base, and 7 bases lay between the germline ends. Germline loops: CDR1 SNHLY, CDR2 FYNNEI. There are 14 residues in the CDR3. The CDR3 nucleotides are TGTGCCAGCAGTGCTTACTGGAACACCGGGGAGCTGTTTTTT. This codes for CASSAYWNTGELFF.

This chain connects TRBV11-3 to TRBJ2-1; D is possibly TRBD1 (6 bases). The CDR3 sequence is 15 residues long. V was pared by 5 bases and J by 8 bases, with 19 bases between. The germline gives CDR1 SGHNT, CDR2 YENEEA. The CDR3 loop is CASSPITAGVDEQFF. The CDR3 DNA reads as TGTGCCAGCAGCCCGATTACGGCAGGGGTGGATGAGCAGTTCTTC.

This clone appeared a single time. V usage is TRBV5-6 and J usage is TRBJ2-3, with 7 nucleotides matching TRBD2. The CDR3 is made up of 16 amino acids. Germline values: CDR1 SGHDT, CDR2 YYEEEE. The ends lost 1 base at V and 7 bases at J; junction bases unmatched: 12. The CDR3 sequence: CASSLTPTSLGNTQYF. The CDR3 nucleotides are TGTGCCAGCAGCTTGACTCCGACTAGCTTGGGCAATACGCAGTATTTT.

This chain connects TRBV4-1 to TRBJ2-5; D may be TRBD2 (5 bases). The CDR3 is made up of 14 amino acids. Per the germline V gene, CDR1 is MGHRA and CDR2 is YSYEKL. V dropped 3 bases and J dropped 4 bases, with 12 bases sitting between them. As DNA, the CDR3 is TGCGCCAGCAGCCAGCCACTAGGAAGAGAGACCCAGTACTTC. The encoded protein is CASSQPLGRETQYF.

The chain employs TRBV5-5 and TRBJ2-7; 12 bases line up with TRBD2. The germline CDR1 and CDR2 sequences are SGHKS and YYEKEE (reference sequence). CDR3 length: 15 residues. With V trimmed by 0 bases and J by 5 bases, 3 bases remained unmatched. The CDR3 nucleotides read TGTGCCAGCAGCTTGGCGGGACTAGCGGGCGACGAGCAGTACTTC. It encodes CASSLAGLAGDEQYF.

Of note for this clone: At the DNA level, this CDR3 is encoded by other sequences in the same sample as well. V usage is TRBV2 and J usage is TRBJ1-5, with D unresolved. The CDR3 sequence is 14 residues long. Per germline, CDR1 SNHLY and CDR2 FYNNEI. Trimming removed 0 bases at V and 5 bases at J, with 8 bases between. The CDR3 protein is CASSEAAPDQPQHF. CDR3 DNA: TGTGCCAGCAGTGAAGCAGCGCCGGATCAGCCCCAGCATTTT.

This chain links TRBV27 with TRBJ2-7, with D possibly being TRBD2 (5 bases). This CDR3 has 15 residues. The ends were cut back, 4 bases at V and 4 bases at J, with 17 bases in the middle. CDR1 and CDR2 from the germline V gene are MNHEY and SMNVEV (reference sequence). The CDR3 loop reads CASSSPELGLYEQYF. The DNA of the CDR3 is TGTGCCAGCAGTTCTCCGGAACTAGGATTGTACGAGCAGTACTTC.

This sequence joins TRBV7-2 and TRBJ2-7; D may be TRBD1 (6 bases). V was pared by 6 bases and J by 6 bases, with 21 bases between. The CDR3 has 15 residues. Per the germline V gene, CDR1 is SGHTA and CDR2 is FQGNSA. CDR3: CASRAGGGFGREQYF. The CDR3 DNA reads as TGTGCCAGCAGGGCTGGTGGGGGCTTCGGACGCGAGCAGTACTTC.

This clone was detected a few times. V gene TRBV15 combines with J gene TRBJ2-5, with 9 positions matching TRBD1. Germline-derived CDR1 and CDR2 are LNHNV and YYDKDF (reference sequence). Trimming removed 5 bases from V and 3 bases from J; junction bases left unmatched: 1. The CDR3 is 13 amino acids. In DNA, the CDR3 is TGTGCCACCAGCTGGACAGGGGAAGAGACCCAGTACTTC. This codes for CATSWTGEETQYF.

The chain couples TRBV5-6 to TRBJ2-7; 7 bases are shared with TRBD1. Trimming removed 3 bases from V and 6 bases from J; junction bases left unmatched: 18. The CDR3 has 17 residues. CDR1 is SGHDT, CDR2 YYEEEE, per germline. The CDR3 spells CASSSWINRGGHPEQYF. DNA of the CDR3: TGTGCCAGCAGCTCGTGGATAAACAGGGGCGGTCACCCCGAGCAGTACTTC.

V is TRBV6-6 and J is TRBJ2-7, with 10 bases lining up with TRBD2. CDR1 MNHNY and CDR2 SVGAGI come from the germline V gene (reference sequence). The CDR3 is 15 residues long. Trimming removed 5 bases from V and 3 bases from J; junction bases left unmatched: 7. The CDR3 sequence is CASSRSLAGDYEQYF. For the CDR3, the DNA is TGTGCCAGCAGTCGCAGCCTAGCGGGGGACTACGAGCAGTACTTC.

The rearrangement links TRBV2 to TRBJ1-2; 11 positions agree with TRBD1. The germline gives CDR1 SNHLY, CDR2 FYNNEI. V lost 5 bases and J lost 4; bases outside the gene matches: 12. CDR3 length: 17 amino acids. CDR3 amino acids: CASSQTGTGGEIYGYTF. The CDR3 DNA sequence: TGTGCCAGCAGTCAGACCGGGACAGGGGGAGAGATCTATGGCTACACCTTC.

The genes are TRBV28 and TRBJ1-5; D not resolved. This CDR3 spans 16 amino acids. With 3 bases removed from V and 0 bases from J, the gap between germline ends came to 12 bases. Germline CDR1 and CDR2: MDHEN and SYDVKM. The CDR3 loop is CASSFVEIYSNQPQHF. The CDR3 DNA is TGTGCCAGCAGTTTTGTAGAAATTTATAGCAATCAGCCCCAGCATTTT.